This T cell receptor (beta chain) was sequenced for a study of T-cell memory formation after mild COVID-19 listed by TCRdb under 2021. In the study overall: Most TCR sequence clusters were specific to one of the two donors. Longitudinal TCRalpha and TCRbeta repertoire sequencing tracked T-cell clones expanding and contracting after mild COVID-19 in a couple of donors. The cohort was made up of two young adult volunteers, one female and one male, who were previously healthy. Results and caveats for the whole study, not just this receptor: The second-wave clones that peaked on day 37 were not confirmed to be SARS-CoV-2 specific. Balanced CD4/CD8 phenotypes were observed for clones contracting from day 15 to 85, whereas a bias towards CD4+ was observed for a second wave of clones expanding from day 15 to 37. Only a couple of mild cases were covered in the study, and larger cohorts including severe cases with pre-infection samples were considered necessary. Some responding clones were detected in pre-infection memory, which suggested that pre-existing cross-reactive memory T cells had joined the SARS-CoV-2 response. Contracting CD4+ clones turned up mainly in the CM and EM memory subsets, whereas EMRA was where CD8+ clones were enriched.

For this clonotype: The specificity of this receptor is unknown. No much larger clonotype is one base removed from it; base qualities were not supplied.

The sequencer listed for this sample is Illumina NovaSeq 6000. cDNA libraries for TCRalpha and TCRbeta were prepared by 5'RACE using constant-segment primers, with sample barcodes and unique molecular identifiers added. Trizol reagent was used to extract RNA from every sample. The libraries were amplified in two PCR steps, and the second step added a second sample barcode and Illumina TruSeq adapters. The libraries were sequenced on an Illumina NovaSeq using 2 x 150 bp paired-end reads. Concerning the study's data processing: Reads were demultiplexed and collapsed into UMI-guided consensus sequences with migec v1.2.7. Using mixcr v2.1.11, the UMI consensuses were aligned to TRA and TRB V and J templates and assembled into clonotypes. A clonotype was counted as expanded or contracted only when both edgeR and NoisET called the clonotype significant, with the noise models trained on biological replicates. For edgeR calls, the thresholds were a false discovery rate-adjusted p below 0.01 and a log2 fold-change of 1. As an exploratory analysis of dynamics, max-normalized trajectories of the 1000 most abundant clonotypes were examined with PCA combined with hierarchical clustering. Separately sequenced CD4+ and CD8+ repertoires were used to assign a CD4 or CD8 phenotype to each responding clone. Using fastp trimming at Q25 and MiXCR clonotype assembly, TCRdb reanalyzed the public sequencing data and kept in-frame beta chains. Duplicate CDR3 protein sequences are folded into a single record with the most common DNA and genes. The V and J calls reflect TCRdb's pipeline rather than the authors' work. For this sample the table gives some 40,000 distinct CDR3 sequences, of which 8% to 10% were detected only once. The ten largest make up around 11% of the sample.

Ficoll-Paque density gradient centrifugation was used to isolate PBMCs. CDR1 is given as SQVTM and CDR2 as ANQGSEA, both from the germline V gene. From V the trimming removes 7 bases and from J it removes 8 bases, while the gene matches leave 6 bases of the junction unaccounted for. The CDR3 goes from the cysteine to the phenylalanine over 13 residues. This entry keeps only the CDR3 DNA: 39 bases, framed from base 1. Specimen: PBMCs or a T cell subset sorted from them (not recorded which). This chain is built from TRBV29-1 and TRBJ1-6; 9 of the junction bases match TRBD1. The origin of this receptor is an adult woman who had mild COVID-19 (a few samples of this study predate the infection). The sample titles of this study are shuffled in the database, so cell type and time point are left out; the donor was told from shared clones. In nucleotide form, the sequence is TGCAGCGCCGGGACAGGGAAGCATTCACCCCTCCACTTT. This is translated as CSAGTGKHSPLHF. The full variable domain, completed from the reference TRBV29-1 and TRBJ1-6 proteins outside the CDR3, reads SAVISQKPSRDICQRGTSLTIQCQVDSQVTMMFWYRQQPGQSLTLIATANQGSEATYESGFVIDKFPISRPNLTFSTLTVSNMSPEDSSIYLCSAGTGKHSPLHFGNGTRLTVT.